This passage covers 27 T cell receptor beta chains from one sample sequenced in a study of molecular identifiers for immune sequencing clone quantification. TCRdb fed the PCR reads into MiXCR, producing one record per CDR3 protein. The table includes 600,000 to 650,000 distinct CDR3 sequences, about 20% detected once. Sequenced material: naive CD8+ T cells from blood, with Jurkat cell RNA spiked in. Noted subset: FACS-sorted CD8+CD4-CCR7+CD45RA+ naive T cells. The receptor set was obtained from a human donor in good health. Some libraries in this study had Jurkat cell RNA spiked in.

This clonotype was recorded many times. The V gene is TRBV6-1, the J gene TRBJ1-3; no clear D. Per germline, CDR1 MNHNS and CDR2 SASEGT. V was cut by 2 bases and J by 2 bases, with 7 bases left in between. The CDR3 length is 14 residues. The CDR3 spells CASSELGAGNTIYF. CDR3 DNA: TGTGCCAGCAGTGAATTGGGTGCTGGAAACACCATATATTTT.

In this sample, this clonotype turned up many times. This chain's CDR3 is CASSLAPDNYEQYF. CDR3 DNA: TGTGCCAGCAGCTTAGCCCCGGACAACTACGAGCAGTACTTC. This chain connects TRBV7-6 to TRBJ2-7, with D perhaps TRBD1 (5 bases). V lost 0 bases, J lost 3 bases, and 9 bases lay in between. The germline V gene encodes CDR1 SGHVS and CDR2 FNYEAQ. CDR3 size: 14 residues.

The table lists this clonotype with many counts. CDR3 in DNA: TGTGCCAGCAGTCTCCAAACCACAGGGGGAGGCTATGGCTACACCTTC. Its translation: CASSLQTTGGGYGYTF. This chain joins TRBV11-2 and TRBJ1-2; 8 bases align to TRBD1. The J segment lost 4 bases and the V segment lost 6 bases, leaving 13 bases of the junction unmatched. This CDR3 is 16 amino acids long. Germline values: CDR1 SGHAT, CDR2 FQNNGV.

This clonotype was seen at least ten times. The chain employs TRBV29-1 and TRBJ2-7; 10 bases fit TRBD2. The CDR3 runs 13 residues. V lost 2 bases and J lost 3; bases outside the gene matches: 1. Germline CDR1 is SQVTM and CDR2 is ANQGSEA. DNA for the CDR3: TGCAGCGTTGAAACTAGCGGGGACTACGAGCAGTACTTC. This gives the protein CSVETSGDYEQYF.

The sample holds a few counts of this clonotype. CDR3 DNA sequence: TGCGCCAGCAGCCAAGGCACACAGGTCATCTACAATGAGCAGTTCTTC. It yields the protein CASSQGTQVIYNEQFF. The chain has TRBV4-3 and TRBJ2-1, with D maybe TRBD1 (5 bases). CDR3 length: 16 amino acids. Germline CDR1 is LGHNA and CDR2 is YSLEER. V lost 1 base and J lost 3, with 13 bases in between.

This clonotype was counted at least ten times. The V call is TRBV15, the J call TRBJ1-6; D may be TRBD1 (6 bases). The CDR3 contains 16 residues. The V end was cut by 6 bases, the J end by 6 bases, with 18 bases between. Germline CDR1 LNHNV, CDR2 YYDKDF (reference sequence). The chain's CDR3 is CATSPGGRIRNSPLHF. CDR3 in DNA: TGTGCCACCAGTCCCGGGGGGCGCATTCGTAATTCACCCCTCCACTTT.

This clonotype was observed many times. J is TRBJ2-7 and V is TRBV13; 7 bases align to TRBD1. The CDR3 contains 14 residues. V lost 5 bases, J lost 2 bases, and 6 bases stayed unmatched. Per germline, CDR1 PRHDT and CDR2 FYEKMQ (reference sequence). The CDR3 spells CASSLEQGPYEQYF. CDR3 nucleotide sequence: TGTGCCAGCAGCCTAGAACAGGGGCCCTACGAGCAGTACTTC.

In regard to this clonotype: One base away lies a much larger clone, so this may be a sequencing read error. The J gene is TRBJ2-7, the V gene TRBV5-5; no clear D. Deletions cut 7 bases from V and 3 bases from J, with 17 bases between. CDR3 length: 14 amino acids. The germline gives CDR1 SGHKS, CDR2 YYEKEE (reference sequence). CDR3 protein: CASGQRHTGYEQYF. CDR3 nucleotide sequence: TGTGCCAGCGGCCAGCGACACACCGGCTACGAGCAGTACTTC.

As to this clonotype: This may be a read error: a much more frequent sequence differs by one nucleotide. The chain employs TRBV7-6 and TRBJ1-1; D perhaps matches TRBD1 (5 bases). There are 16 residues in the CDR3. Germline V gene lookup returns CDR1 SGHVS and CDR2 FNYEAQ. CDR3 amino acids: CASSLELGLPNTEASF. CDR3 nucleotide sequence: TGTGCCAGCAGCTTAGAACTGGGGCTTCCGAACACTGAAGCTTCCTTT.

Only a few counts were recorded for this clonotype. V and J are TRBV4-3 and TRBJ2-7; 7 bases are a match to TRBD2. The ends lost 0 bases at V and 2 bases at J; junction bases unmatched: 7. The CDR3 has 16 residues. Germline CDR1 reads LGHNA; CDR2 reads YSLEER. CDR3 loop: CASSQDRGLGPYEQYF. The CDR3 nucleotides read TGCGCCAGCAGCCAAGATCGTGGACTAGGCCCCTACGAGCAGTACTTC.

Ten or more counts support this clonotype. CDR3 sequence reads: CASSVEDGTGALITDTQYF. For the CDR3, the DNA is TGTGCCAGCAGCGTAGAAGACGGTACAGGGGCTCTTATCACAGATACGCAGTATTTT. The chain links TRBV9 to TRBJ2-3; 7 nucleotides agree with TRBD1. This CDR3 spans 19 amino acids. V shed 0 bases, J shed 2 bases, and the junction held 15 bases outside the gene matches. Germline V gene sequence: CDR1 SGDLS, CDR2 YYNGEE.

This clonotype was picked up many times. The genes are TRBV30 and TRBJ2-1, with D unresolved. Germline CDR1 GTSNPN, CDR2 SVGIG (reference sequence). The CDR3 has 15 residues. The germline V and J ends were trimmed by 4 bases and 2 bases, with 15 bases remaining between them. The CDR3 DNA reads as TGTGCCTGGACCCCGACAAGTTTCACCTACAATGAGCAGTTCTTC. It yields the protein CAWTPTSFTYNEQFF.

Ten or more counts support this clonotype. The V gene is TRBV25-1, the J gene TRBJ2-7; TRBD2 matches at 10 bases. Trimming cost V 6 bases and J 3 bases; bases outside gene matches: 2. The germline gives CDR1 MGHDK, CDR2 SYGVNS. This CDR3 is 13 amino acids long. In nucleotides, the CDR3 is TGTGCCAGCAGAGGGACTAGCGTCTACGAGCAGTACTTC. Protein: CASRGTSVYEQYF.

A few counts support this clonotype. V is TRBV30 and J is TRBJ2-7, with no clear D. This CDR3 has 10 amino acids. Germline CDR1 is GTSNPN and CDR2 is SVGIG (reference sequence). Trimming cost V 8 bases and J 3 bases, with 8 bases left between them. In DNA, the CDR3 is TGTGCCAGAGGAGACTACGAGCAGTACTTC. The encoded protein is CARGDYEQYF.

Note on this clonotype: At one of its ends the junction is not consistent with the germline gene, which may arise from a read error. The chain recombines TRBV5-1 with TRBJ1-1; a possible D gene is TRBD1 (5 bases). The CDR3 spans 12 residues. Germline CDR1 reads SGHRS; CDR2 reads YFSETQ. The CDR3 protein is CAGSLGPTEAFF. CDR3 DNA sequence: TGCGCCGGCAGCTTGGGGCCCACTGAAGCTTTCTTT. The entire variable domain, with the rest obtained from reference TRBV5-1 and TRBJ1-1, is as follows: KAGVTQTPRYLIKTRGQQVTLSCSPISGHRSVSWYQQTPGQGLQFLFEYFSETQRNKGNFPGRFSGRQFSNSRSEMNVSTLELGDSALYLCAGSLGPTEAFFGQGTRLTVV.

This chain links TRBV14 with TRBJ2-3; possibly TRBD1 for D (5 bases). The length of the CDR3 is 19 residues. Germline V gene data show CDR1 as SGHDN and CDR2 as FVKESK. Trimming removed 1 base at V and 8 bases at J, with 28 bases between. CDR3 residues: CASSQGAAQAGAEAGTQYF. CDR3 DNA sequence: TGTGCCAGCAGCCAAGGGGCCGCGCAGGCTGGGGCTGAGGCAGGTACGCAGTATTTT.

There are many counts of this clonotype. The rearrangement links TRBV14 to TRBJ2-3; TRBD1 or TRBD2 may be the D gene (6 bases each). CDR3 length: 17 residues. The germline V and J ends were trimmed by 3 bases and 1 base, with 17 bases remaining between them. CDR1 is SGHDN, CDR2 FVKESK, per germline. CDR3 coding DNA: TGTGCCAGCAGCCACGTTTGGGGGGCATCGGGCACAGATACGCAGTATTTT. The encoded protein is CASSHVWGASGTDTQYF.

The chain has TRBV30 and TRBJ2-7; D unclear. Trimming cost V 5 bases and J 3 bases, with 23 bases left between them. CDR1 is GTSNPN, CDR2 SVGIG, per germline (reference sequence). The CDR3 extends over 16 amino acids. Written as DNA, the CDR3 is TGTGCCTGGGGTGACCCTCTCCGACCGGGCCGCTACGAGCAGTACTTC. Its protein is CAWGDPLRPGRYEQYF.

This clonotype showed up many times. The chain uses TRBV11-2 and TRBJ2-1; TRBD2 aligns across 13 bases. Germline CDR1 reads SGHAT; CDR2 reads FQNNGV. This CDR3 has 18 residues. Germline trimming cut 5 bases from V and 3 bases from J; bases unmatched to any gene: 10. The CDR3 DNA sequence: TGTGCCAGCAGCCCCGGGACTAGCGGGGCCGAACGCTACAATGAGCAGTTCTTC. Protein product: CASSPGTSGAERYNEQFF.

Regarding this clonotype: One end of the junction does not line up with germline, which may come from a read error. The V gene is TRBV7-2, the J gene TRBJ2-7; 10 positions match TRBD1. Germline CDR1 and CDR2: SGHTA and FQGNSA. The CDR3 loop spans 13 amino acids. CDR3 sequence (DNA): TGTGCCAGCAACCGGGACAGGGGCGACGAGCGGTACTTC. As protein: CASNRDRGDERYF.

In its sample, this clonotype was seen many times. The chain uses TRBV7-9 and TRBJ2-3; 10 positions match TRBD2. The J segment lost 3 bases and the V segment lost 6 bases, leaving 6 bases of the junction unmatched. CDR1 and CDR2 (germline): SEHNR, FQNEAQ (reference sequence). The CDR3 covers 15 residues. In nucleotides, the CDR3 is TGTGCCAGCAGTCCTAGCGGGGGAGAGACAGATACGCAGTATTTT. Translation gives CASSPSGGETDTQYF.

This clonotype came up many times. The chain has TRBV14 and TRBJ1-6, with D unresolved. V lost 0 bases and J lost 10, with 13 bases in between. This CDR3 comprises 15 residues. Germline V gives CDR1 SGHDN, CDR2 FVKESK. CDR3 protein: CASSQESINLSPLHF. CDR3 coding DNA: TGTGCCAGCAGCCAAGAGAGTATAAACCTCTCACCCCTCCACTTT.

This clonotype was detected only a few times. The genes are TRBV9 and TRBJ1-1; D gene uncertain. The CDR3 sequence is 15 residues long. The V end was cut by 3 bases, the J end by 0 bases, with 12 bases between. Per the germline V gene, CDR1 is SGDLS and CDR2 is YYNGEE. The CDR3 is CASSASIEMNTEAFF. CDR3 nucleotide sequence: TGTGCCAGCAGCGCCTCAATCGAGATGAACACTGAAGCTTTCTTT.

The genes are TRBV3-1 and TRBJ1-1; D may be TRBD1 (6 bases). V gave up 2 bases and J gave up 6 bases, with 10 bases separating them. Germline assignment: CDR1 LGHDT and CDR2 YNNKEL (reference sequence). This CDR3 is 13 amino acids long. In DNA, the CDR3 is TGTGCCAGCAGCCAAACCGGGACACCTGAAGCTTTCTTT. Translation gives CASSQTGTPEAFF.

J is TRBJ1-2 and V is TRBV6-5, with TRBD1 matching over 9 bases. Germline-derived CDR1 and CDR2 are MNHEY and SVGAGI. J lost 8 bases, V lost 4 bases, and 8 bases had no gene match. The CDR3 is 14 amino acids. The CDR3 region is CASSSTTGGTGYTF. CDR3 nucleotides: TGTGCCAGCAGTTCCACCACAGGGGGCACCGGCTACACCTTC.

V is TRBV19 and J is TRBJ1-4; 7 bases are a match to TRBD1. The CDR3 covers 14 residues. The V segment lost 4 bases and the J segment 6 bases; nucleotides outside the gene matches: 5. Germline V gene lookup returns CDR1 LNHDA and CDR2 SQIVND (reference sequence). In DNA, the CDR3 is TGTGCCAGTAGTAGAGACAGGGTTGATGAAAAACTGTTTTTT. Its translation: CASSRDRVDEKLFF.

In its sample, this clonotype was seen many times. CDR3 DNA: TGTGCCACCAGCAGAGATAAAGGTGCCAGTTTCTACGAGCAGTACTTC. Protein: CATSRDKGASFYEQYF. This chain joins TRBV15 and TRBJ2-7; no definite D call. The CDR3 contains 16 residues. CDR1 is LNHNV and CDR2 is YYDKDF in the germline V gene (reference sequence). V shed 0 bases and J shed 3 bases, with 15 bases lying between them.